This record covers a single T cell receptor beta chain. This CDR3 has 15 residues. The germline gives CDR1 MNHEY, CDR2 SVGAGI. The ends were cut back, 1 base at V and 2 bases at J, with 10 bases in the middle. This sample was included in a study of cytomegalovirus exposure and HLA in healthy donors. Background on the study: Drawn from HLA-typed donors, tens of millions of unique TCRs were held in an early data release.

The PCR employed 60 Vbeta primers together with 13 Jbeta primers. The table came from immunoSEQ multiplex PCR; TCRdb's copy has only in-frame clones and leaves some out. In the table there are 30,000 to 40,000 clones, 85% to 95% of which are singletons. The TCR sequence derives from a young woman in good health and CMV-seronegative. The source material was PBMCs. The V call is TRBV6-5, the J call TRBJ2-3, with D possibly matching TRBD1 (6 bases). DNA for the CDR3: TGTGCCAGCAGTTACTTGGGGGACATCACAGATACGCAGTATTTT. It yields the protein CASSYLGDITDTQYF.